The T cell receptor beta chain described here comes from a study of T cell changes during pregnancy in multiple sclerosis. Germline V gene data show CDR1 as GTSNPN and CDR2 as SVGIG (reference sequence). The V end was cut by 4 bases, the J end by 8 bases, with 14 bases between. The CDR3 has 12 amino acids. The repertoire was sequenced with immunoSEQ multiplex PCR; TCRdb's copy has only in-frame clones and lacks some. The sample shows some 37,000 clones, more than 70% of them seen only once. V and J are TRBV30 and TRBJ1-2; D remains ambiguous. The clonotype comes from a female donor with multiple sclerosis, enrolled in a pregnancy study. Sequences were derived from CD4+ T cells from peripheral blood mononuclear cells, sampled in the first trimester of pregnancy. CDR3 sequence reads: CAWKGLGRGYTF. The CDR3 region has the DNA TGTGCCTGGAAGGGTTTGGGGAGAGGCTACACCTTC.